This T cell receptor beta chain was retrieved from a study of neurological immune-mediated disorders. V dropped 3 bases and J dropped 7 bases, with 21 bases sitting between them. The germline gives CDR1 SGHTA, CDR2 FQGNSA. CDR3 length equals 17 residues. Use was made of roughly 910,000 CD4+ or CD8+ T cells in sorted libraries. This clonotype was seen repeatedly, ten times or more. TCRdb used MiXCR to reprocess the 5' RACE reads, holding one entry per CDR3 protein. This table has about 38,000 distinct CDR3 sequences, under 14% appearing once. This TCR was recovered from a woman under 40 with HTLV-1-associated myelopathy (HAM/TSP). The chain links TRBV7-2 to TRBJ1-4, with a tentative D call TRBD1 (6 bases). Sequencing input: CD4+ T cells from blood. CDR3 in amino acids: CASSLFVSAGDGEKLFF. The CDR3 DNA reads TGTGCCAGCAGCTTGTTTGTAAGCGCAGGGGATGGTGAAAAACTGTTTTTT.